Ten or more counts support the clone carrying this T cell receptor beta chain. Amplification, which lasted 15 to 20 PCR cycles, used a constant-region primer and V-primer adapter to amplify TCRs. Via MiXCR, TCRdb re-called the reads, giving one row per CDR3 protein. The sample consists of tens of thousands of distinct CDR3 sequences, roughly 31% of them appearing once. Indicated time point: after trial treatment. Treatment reported: LDRT plus nivolumab, ipilimumab, low-dose cyclophosphamide and aspirin (RACIN trial). As their treatment, donors received nivolumab, ipilimumab, aspirin, low-dose cyclophosphamide and low-dose radiotherapy. This sample is drawn from a study of low-dose radiotherapy and immunotherapy resistance in tumors. Study-level information: Cohort 2 patients were irradiated with 1 Gy every two weeks, reaching 13 Gy over 26 weeks.

The CDR3 length is 15 residues. Germline V gives CDR1 DFQATT, CDR2 SNEGSKA (reference sequence). The V end lost 1 base, the J end lost 0 bases, and 9 bases lay between the germline ends. The clonotype comes from a male donor with rectosigmoid adenocarcinoma. The source material was PBMCs, sampled after low-dose radiotherapy plus immunotherapy. This sequence joins TRBV20-1 and TRBJ2-2; possibly TRBD2 for D (5 bases). This CDR3 reads CSARVGATNTGELFF. The CDR3, as DNA: TGCAGTGCTAGAGTGGGAGCTACGAACACCGGGGAGCTGTTTTTT.